This T cell receptor (beta chain) is drawn from a study of vaccination and CD4 T cells after COVID-19. In this sample, this clonotype turned up a few times. Antigen specificity is unknown. Cultured CD4+ T cell DNA was sequenced using the Oncomine TCR Beta short-read assay. It was cultured CD4+ T cells from which genomic DNA was extracted. TCRdb processed the PCR reads anew with MiXCR; each CDR3 protein has one entry. The sample carries over 11,000 distinct CDR3 sequences, roughly 43% recorded once. Deletions cut 7 bases from V and 6 bases from J, with 15 bases between. The CDR3 has 13 residues. The V gene's germline CDR1 is MDHEN and CDR2 SYDVKM. Documented treatment: approximately 11-day PBMC culture with coronavirus spike peptide pools or control peptides (ViraFEST assay).

This TCR was sampled from a human donor with COVID-19. The sequencing sample was made of cultured CD4+ T cells from blood. This sequence joins TRBV28 and TRBJ2-5; no firm D call. The CDR3 sequence is CASKSAPQQTQYF. The DNA for the CDR3 is TGTGCCAGCAAATCGGCGCCCCAGCAGACCCAGTACTTC.